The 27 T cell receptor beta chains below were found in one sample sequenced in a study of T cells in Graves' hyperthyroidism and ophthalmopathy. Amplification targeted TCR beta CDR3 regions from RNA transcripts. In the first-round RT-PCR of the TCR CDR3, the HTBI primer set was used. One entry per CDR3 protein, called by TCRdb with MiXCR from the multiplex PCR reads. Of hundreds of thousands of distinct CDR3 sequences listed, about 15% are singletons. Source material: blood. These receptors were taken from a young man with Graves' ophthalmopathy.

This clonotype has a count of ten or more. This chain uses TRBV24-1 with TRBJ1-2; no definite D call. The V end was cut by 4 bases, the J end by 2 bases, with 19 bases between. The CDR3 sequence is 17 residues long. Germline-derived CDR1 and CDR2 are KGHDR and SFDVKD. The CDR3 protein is CATSDPGLGHENYGYTF. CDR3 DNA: TGTGCCACCAGTGACCCTGGCTTAGGTCATGAAAACTATGGCTACACCTTC.

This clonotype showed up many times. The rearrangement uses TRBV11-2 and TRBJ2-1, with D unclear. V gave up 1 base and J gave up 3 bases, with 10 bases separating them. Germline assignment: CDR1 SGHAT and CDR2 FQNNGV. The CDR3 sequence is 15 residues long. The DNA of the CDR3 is TGTGCCAGCAGCTTAGTTCCCACCGACTACAATGAGCAGTTCTTC. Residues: CASSLVPTDYNEQFF.

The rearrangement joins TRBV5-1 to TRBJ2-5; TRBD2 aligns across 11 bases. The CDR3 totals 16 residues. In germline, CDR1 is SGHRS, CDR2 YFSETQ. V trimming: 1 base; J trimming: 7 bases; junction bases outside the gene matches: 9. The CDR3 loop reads CASSLRASGRPGTQYF. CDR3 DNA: TGCGCCAGCAGCTTGAGGGCTAGCGGGAGGCCGGGGACCCAGTACTTC.

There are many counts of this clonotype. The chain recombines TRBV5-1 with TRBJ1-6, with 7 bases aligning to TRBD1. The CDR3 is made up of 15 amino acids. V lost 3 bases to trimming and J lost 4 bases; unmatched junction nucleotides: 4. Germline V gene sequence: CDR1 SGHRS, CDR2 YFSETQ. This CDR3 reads CASSWRGQYNSPLHF. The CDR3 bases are TGCGCCAGCAGCTGGAGGGGGCAGTATAATTCACCCCTCCACTTT.

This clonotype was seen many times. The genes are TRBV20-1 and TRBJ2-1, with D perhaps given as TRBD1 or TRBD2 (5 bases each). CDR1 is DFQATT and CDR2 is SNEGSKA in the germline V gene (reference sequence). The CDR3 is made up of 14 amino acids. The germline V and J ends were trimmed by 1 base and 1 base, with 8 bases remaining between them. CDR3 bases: TGCAGTGCTAGAGGGGGGTTGTCCTACAATGAGCAGTTCTTC. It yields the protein CSARGGLSYNEQFF.

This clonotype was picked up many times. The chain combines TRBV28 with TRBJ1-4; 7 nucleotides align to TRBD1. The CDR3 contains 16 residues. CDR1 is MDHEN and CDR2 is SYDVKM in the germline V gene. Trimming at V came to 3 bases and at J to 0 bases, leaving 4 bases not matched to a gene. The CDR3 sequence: CASSFWDRATNEKLFF. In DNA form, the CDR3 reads TGTGCCAGCAGTTTTTGGGACAGAGCAACTAATGAAAAACTGTTTTTT.

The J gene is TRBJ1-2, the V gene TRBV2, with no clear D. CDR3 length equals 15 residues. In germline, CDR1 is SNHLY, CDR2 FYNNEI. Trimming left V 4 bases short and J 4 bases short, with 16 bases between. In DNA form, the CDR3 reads TGTGCCAGCAGTGTAGGCCGAAGGCTCCTCTATGGCTACACCTTC. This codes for CASSVGRRLLYGYTF.

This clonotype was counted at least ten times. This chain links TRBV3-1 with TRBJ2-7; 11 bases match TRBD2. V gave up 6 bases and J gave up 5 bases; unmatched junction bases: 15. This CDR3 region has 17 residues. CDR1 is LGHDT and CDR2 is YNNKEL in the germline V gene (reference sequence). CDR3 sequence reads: CASRAGTSGTQRHEQYF. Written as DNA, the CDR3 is TGTGCCAGCAGAGCCGGGACTAGCGGAACCCAGCGACACGAGCAGTACTTC.

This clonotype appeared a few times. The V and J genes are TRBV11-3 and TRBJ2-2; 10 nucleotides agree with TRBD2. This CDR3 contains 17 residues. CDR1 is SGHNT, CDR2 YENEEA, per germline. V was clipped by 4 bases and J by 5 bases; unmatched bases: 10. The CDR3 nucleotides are TGTGCCAGCAGCTCCCTAGCGGGGGCCCTGGGGACCGGGGAGCTGTTTTTT. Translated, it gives CASSSLAGALGTGELFF. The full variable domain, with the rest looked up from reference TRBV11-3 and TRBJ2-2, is EAGVVQSPRYKIIEKKQPVAFWCNPISGHNTLYWYLQNLGQGPELLIRYENEEAVDDSQLPKDRFSAERLKGVDSTLKIQPAELGDSAVYLCASSSLAGALGTGELFFGEGSRLTVL.

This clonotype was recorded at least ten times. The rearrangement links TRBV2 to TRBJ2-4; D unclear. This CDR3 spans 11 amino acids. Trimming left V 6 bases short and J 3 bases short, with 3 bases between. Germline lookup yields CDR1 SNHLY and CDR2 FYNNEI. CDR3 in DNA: TGTGCCAGCAGGGTCAAAAACATTCAGTACTTC. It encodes CASRVKNIQYF.

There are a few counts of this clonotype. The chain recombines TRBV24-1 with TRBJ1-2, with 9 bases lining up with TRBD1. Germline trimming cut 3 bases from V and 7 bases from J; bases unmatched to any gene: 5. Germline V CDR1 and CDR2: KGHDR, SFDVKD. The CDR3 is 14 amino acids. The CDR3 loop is CATSDGTGYSGYTF. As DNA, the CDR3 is TGTGCCACCAGTGATGGGACAGGGTACTCTGGCTACACCTTC.

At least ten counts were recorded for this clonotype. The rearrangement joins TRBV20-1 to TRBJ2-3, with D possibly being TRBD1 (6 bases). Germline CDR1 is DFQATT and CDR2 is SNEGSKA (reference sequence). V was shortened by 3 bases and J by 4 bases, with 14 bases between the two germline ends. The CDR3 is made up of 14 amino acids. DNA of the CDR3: TGCAGTGCTAGGGACAGTGGGCGTCCAGATACGCAGTATTTT. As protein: CSARDSGRPDTQYF.

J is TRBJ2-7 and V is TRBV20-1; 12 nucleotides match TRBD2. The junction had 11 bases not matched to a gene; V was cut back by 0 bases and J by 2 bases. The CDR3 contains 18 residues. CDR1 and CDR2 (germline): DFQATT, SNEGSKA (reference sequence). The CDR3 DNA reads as TGCAGTGCTAGAGATCTATCACTAGCGGGGGGCATACCCTACGAGCAGTACTTC. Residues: CSARDLSLAGGIPYEQYF.

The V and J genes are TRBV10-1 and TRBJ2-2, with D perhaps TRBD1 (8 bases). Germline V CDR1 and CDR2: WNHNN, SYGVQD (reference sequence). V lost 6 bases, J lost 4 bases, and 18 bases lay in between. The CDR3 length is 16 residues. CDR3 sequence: CASRVRGRGSTGELFF. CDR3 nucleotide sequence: TGCGCCAGCAGGGTCAGGGGGCGCGGGAGCACCGGGGAGCTGTTTTTT.

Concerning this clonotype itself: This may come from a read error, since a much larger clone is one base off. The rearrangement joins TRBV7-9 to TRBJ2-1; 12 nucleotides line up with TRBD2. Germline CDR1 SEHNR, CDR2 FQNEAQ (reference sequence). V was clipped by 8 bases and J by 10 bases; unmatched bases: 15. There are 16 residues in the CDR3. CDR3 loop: CASCTGTSGFNEEQFF. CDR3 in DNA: TGTGCCAGCTGCACCGGGACTAGCGGGTTCAATGAAGAGCAGTTCTTC.

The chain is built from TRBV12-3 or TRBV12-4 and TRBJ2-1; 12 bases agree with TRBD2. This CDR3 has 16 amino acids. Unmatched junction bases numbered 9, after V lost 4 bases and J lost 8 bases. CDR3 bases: TGTGCCAGCAGTTCCGGCCGACTAGCGGGAGACGATGAGCAGTTCTTC. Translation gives CASSSGRLAGDDEQFF.

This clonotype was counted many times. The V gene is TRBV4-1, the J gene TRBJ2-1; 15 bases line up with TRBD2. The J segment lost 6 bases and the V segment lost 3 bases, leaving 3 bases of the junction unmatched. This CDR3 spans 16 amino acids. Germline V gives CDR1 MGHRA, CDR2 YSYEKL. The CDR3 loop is CASSQGLAGGFNEQFF. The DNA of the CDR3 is TGCGCCAGCAGCCAGGGACTAGCGGGGGGCTTCAATGAGCAGTTCTTC.

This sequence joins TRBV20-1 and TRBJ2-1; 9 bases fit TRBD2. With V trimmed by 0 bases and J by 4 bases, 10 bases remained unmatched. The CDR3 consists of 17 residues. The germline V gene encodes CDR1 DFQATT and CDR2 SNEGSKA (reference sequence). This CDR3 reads CSARDFSGSIFYNEQFF. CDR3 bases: TGCAGTGCTAGAGATTTTAGCGGGAGTATCTTTTACAATGAGCAGTTCTTC.

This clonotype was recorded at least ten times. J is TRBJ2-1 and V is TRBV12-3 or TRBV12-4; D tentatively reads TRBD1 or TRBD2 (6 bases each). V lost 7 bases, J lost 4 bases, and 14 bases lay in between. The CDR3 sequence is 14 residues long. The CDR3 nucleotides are TGTGCCAGCAAAGATCCGGGGGCTTACAATGAGCAGTTCTTC. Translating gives CASKDPGAYNEQFF.

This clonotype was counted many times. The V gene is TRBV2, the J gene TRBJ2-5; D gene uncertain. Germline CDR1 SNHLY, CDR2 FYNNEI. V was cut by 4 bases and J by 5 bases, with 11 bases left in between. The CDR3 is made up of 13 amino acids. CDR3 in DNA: TGTGCCAGCAGTGCTTCGGACGGGGAGACCCAGTACTTC. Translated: CASSASDGETQYF.

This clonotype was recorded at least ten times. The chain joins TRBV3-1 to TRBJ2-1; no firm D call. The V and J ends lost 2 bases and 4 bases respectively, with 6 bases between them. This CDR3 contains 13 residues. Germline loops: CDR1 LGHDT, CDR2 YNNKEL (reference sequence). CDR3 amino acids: CASSQNRYNEQFF. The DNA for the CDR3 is TGTGCCAGCAGCCAAAACAGATACAATGAGCAGTTCTTC.

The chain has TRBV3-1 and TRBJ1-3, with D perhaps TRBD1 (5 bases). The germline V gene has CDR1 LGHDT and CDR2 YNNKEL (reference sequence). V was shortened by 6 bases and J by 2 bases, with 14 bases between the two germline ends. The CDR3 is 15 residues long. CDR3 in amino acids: CASRRAAGAGNTIYF. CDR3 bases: TGTGCCAGCAGGCGGGCGGCGGGGGCTGGAAACACCATATATTTT.

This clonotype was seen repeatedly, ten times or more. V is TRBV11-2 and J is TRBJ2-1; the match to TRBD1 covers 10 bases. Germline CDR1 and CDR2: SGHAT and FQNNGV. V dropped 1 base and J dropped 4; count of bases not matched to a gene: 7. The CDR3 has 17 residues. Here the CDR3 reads CASSLGRTGGMYNEQFF. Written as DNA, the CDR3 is TGTGCCAGCAGCTTAGGTAGGACAGGGGGTATGTACAATGAGCAGTTCTTC. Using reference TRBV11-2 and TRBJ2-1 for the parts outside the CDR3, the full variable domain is EAGVAQSPRYKIIEKRQSVAFWCNPISGHATLYWYQQILGQGPKLLIQFQNNGVVDDSQLPKDRFSAERLKGVDSTLKIQPAKLEDSAVYLCASSLGRTGGMYNEQFFGPGTRLTVL.

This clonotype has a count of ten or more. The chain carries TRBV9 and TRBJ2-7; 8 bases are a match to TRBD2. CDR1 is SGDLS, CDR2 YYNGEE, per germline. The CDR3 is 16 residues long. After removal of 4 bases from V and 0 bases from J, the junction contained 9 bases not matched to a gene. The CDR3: CASSPSRGGSSYEQYF. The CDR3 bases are TGTGCCAGCAGCCCTTCTCGGGGGGGCAGCTCCTACGAGCAGTACTTC.

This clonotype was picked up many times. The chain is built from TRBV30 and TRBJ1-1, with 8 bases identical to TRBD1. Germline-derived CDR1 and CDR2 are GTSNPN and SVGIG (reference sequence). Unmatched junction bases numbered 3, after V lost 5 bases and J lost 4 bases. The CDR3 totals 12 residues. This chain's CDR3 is CAWGQGGTEAFF. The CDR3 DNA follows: TGTGCCTGGGGACAGGGAGGCACTGAAGCTTTCTTT.

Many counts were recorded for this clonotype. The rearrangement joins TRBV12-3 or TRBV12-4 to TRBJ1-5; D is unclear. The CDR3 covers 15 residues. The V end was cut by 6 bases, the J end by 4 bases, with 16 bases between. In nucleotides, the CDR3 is TGTGCCAGCAGCCAGAGGACCGTTTGGAATCAGCCCCAGCATTTT. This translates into CASSQRTVWNQPQHF.

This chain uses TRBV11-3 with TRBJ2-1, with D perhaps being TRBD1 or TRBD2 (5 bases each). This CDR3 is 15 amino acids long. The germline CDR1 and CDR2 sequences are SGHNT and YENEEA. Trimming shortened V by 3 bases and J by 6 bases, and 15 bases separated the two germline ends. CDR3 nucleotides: TGTGCCAGCAGCTTTCCCGGGACCACTTCCAATGAGCAGTTCTTC. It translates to CASSFPGTTSNEQFF.